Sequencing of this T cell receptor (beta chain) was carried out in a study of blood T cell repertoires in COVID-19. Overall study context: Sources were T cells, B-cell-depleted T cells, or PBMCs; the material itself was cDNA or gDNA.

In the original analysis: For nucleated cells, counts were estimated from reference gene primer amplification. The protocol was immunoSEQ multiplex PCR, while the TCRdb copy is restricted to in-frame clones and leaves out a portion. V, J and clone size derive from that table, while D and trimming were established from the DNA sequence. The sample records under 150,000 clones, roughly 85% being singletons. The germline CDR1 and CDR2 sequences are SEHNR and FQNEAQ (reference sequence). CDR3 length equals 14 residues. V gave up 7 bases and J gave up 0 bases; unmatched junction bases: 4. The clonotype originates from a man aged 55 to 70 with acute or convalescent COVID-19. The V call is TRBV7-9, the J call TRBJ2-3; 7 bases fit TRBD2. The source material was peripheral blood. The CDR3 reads CASTGEGSTDTQYF. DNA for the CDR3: TGTGCCAGCACCGGGGAGGGGAGCACAGATACGCAGTATTTT. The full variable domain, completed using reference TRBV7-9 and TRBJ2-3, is DTGVSQNPRHKITKRGQNVTFRCDPISEHNRLYWYRQTLGQGPEFLTYFQNEAQLEKSRLLSDRFSAERPKGSFSTLEIQRTEQGDSAMYLCASTGEGSTDTQYFGPGTRLTVL.